Each of the 32 T cell receptor beta chains below was sequenced from the same sample in a study of shared clonotypes between healthy human individuals. CD45RO-negative, CCR7-selected cells formed the naive CD8 fraction, which excluded terminally differentiated effector memory CD45RA+ cells. Some clones are missing from TCRdb's copy, which holds only in-frame ones; the method was immunoSEQ multiplex PCR. The sample carries some 630,000 clones, 95% to 97% recorded once. The sequencing sample was made of naive CD8+ T cells sorted from blood. The receptor set was obtained from a woman aged 30 to 39 in good health.

V and J are TRBV20-1 and TRBJ2-1; D might be TRBD2 (5 bases). The V end lost 2 bases, the J end lost 8 bases, and 7 bases lay between the germline ends. Germline assignment: CDR1 DFQATT and CDR2 SNEGSKA (reference sequence). This CDR3 has 11 residues. The CDR3 reads CSARLADEQFF. The CDR3 nucleotides are TGCAGTGCTAGACTAGCTGATGAGCAGTTCTTC.

A remark on this clone: The junction departs from the called germline gene at one end, perhaps through a read error. Other DNA sequences from this sample encode an identical CDR3 as well. This chain links TRBV19 with TRBJ2-7; tentatively, D is TRBD2 (5 bases). From germline, CDR1 is LNHDA and CDR2 SQIVND (reference sequence). The CDR3 length is 15 residues. As DNA, the CDR3 is TGTGCTAGTAGTATCTTTTTTGGGGAGTCCTACGAGCAGTACTTC. Encoded protein: CASSIFFGESYEQYF.

J is TRBJ2-2 and V is TRBV28; D perhaps matches TRBD2 (5 bases). V was trimmed by 7 bases and J by 0 bases, leaving 15 bases between them. Germline V gene sequence: CDR1 MDHEN, CDR2 SYDVKM. The CDR3 runs 16 residues. The CDR3 bases are TGTGCCAGCACCCCGACGGGATACCCGAACACCGGGGAGCTGTTTTTT. This gives the protein CASTPTGYPNTGELFF.

J is TRBJ2-1 and V is TRBV19; 14 bases map to TRBD2. The germline gives CDR1 LNHDA, CDR2 SQIVND (reference sequence). The ends lost 2 bases at V and 8 bases at J; junction bases unmatched: 11. The CDR3 runs to 18 residues. The CDR3 DNA reads as TGTGCCAGTAGTATATGGTGGGGGACTAGCGGGAGCTGGGATGAGCAGTTCTTC. It encodes CASSIWWGTSGSWDEQFF.

The genes are TRBV6-5 and TRBJ2-7; a possible D gene is TRBD2 (6 bases). V was clipped by 3 bases and J by 7 bases, with 13 bases between them. The CDR3 spans 13 residues. In germline, CDR1 is MNHEY, CDR2 SVGAGI. The CDR3 nucleotides read TGTGCCAGCAGTTATACGGGAGTAGGGGAGCAGTACTTC. Translating gives CASSYTGVGEQYF.

The rearrangement links TRBV19 to TRBJ2-1; 7 nucleotides match TRBD2. The length of the CDR3 is 15 residues. Germline assignment: CDR1 LNHDA and CDR2 SQIVND (reference sequence). The junction had 9 bases not matched to a gene; V was cut back by 3 bases and J by 7 bases. The CDR3: CASSIEAGEGNEQFF. The CDR3 nucleotides are TGTGCCAGTAGTATTGAGGCGGGAGAAGGGAATGAGCAGTTCTTC.

CDR3 region: CASSLAVRGGHQNTEAFF. The CDR3 bases are TGTGCCAGCAGCTTAGCCGTTAGGGGGGGCCACCAGAACACTGAAGCTTTCTTT. This rearrangement joins TRBV11-2 to TRBJ1-1; D is possibly TRBD1 (6 bases). The V gene's germline CDR1 is SGHAT and CDR2 FQNNGV. The CDR3 has 18 residues. Trimming cost V 1 base and J 1 base, with 19 bases left between them.

The V and J genes are TRBV7-7 and TRBJ2-1, with D possibly TRBD2 on 6 matching bases. The V and J ends lost 2 bases and 6 bases respectively, with 17 bases between them. The length of the CDR3 is 16 residues. CDR1 is SSHAT and CDR2 is FNYEAQ in the germline V gene (reference sequence). The chain's CDR3 is CASSLSPSDLVNEQFF. In nucleotides, the CDR3 is TGTGCCAGCAGCTTATCCCCTAGCGATTTGGTCAATGAGCAGTTCTTC. Full variable domain (outside the CDR3, taken from reference TRBV7-7 and TRBJ2-1): GAGVSQSPRYKVTKRGQDVTLRCDPISSHATLYWYQQALGQGPEFLTYFNYEAQPDKSGLPSDRFSAERPEGSISTLTIQRTEQRDSAMYRCASSLSPSDLVNEQFFGPGTRLTVL.

CDR3 coding DNA: TGCAGCGTTGTGGGGACAGGGGGCTACAATGAGCAGTTCTTC. Its translation is CSVVGTGGYNEQFF. The V gene is TRBV29-1, the J gene TRBJ2-1; 11 nucleotides match TRBD1. Trimming at V came to 4 bases and at J to 3 bases, leaving 2 bases not matched to a gene. The CDR3 has 14 amino acids. The V gene's germline CDR1 is SQVTM and CDR2 ANQGSEA.

V and J are TRBV28 and TRBJ2-5, with TRBD2 matching over 7 bases. CDR1 and CDR2 (germline): MDHEN, SYDVKM. The CDR3 covers 16 residues. V dropped 1 base and J dropped 4; count of bases not matched to a gene: 9. CDR3 sequence: CASSLLGEGLRETQYF. The CDR3 region has the DNA TGTGCCAGCAGTTTATTGGGGGAGGGTTTGAGAGAGACCCAGTACTTC.

The chain combines TRBV7-2 with TRBJ1-2; D not resolved. V was shortened by 1 base and J by 3 bases, with 15 bases between the two germline ends. This CDR3 comprises 16 residues. Germline CDR1 reads SGHTA; CDR2 reads FQGNSA. CDR3 bases: TGTGCCAGCAGCTTAGAGTTTAGGTTAACAGACTATGGCTACACCTTC. Translating it yields CASSLEFRLTDYGYTF.

This clone was recorded once. The chain employs TRBV29-1 and TRBJ1-1, with D perhaps TRBD1 (6 bases). This CDR3 is built from 12 residues. The V gene lost 7 bases and the J gene lost 3 bases, with 12 bases spanning the gap. Germline lookup yields CDR1 SQVTM and CDR2 ANQGSEA. Here the CDR3 reads CSGGGADTEAFF. The CDR3 DNA sequence: TGCAGCGGTGGGGGCGCGGACACTGAAGCTTTCTTT.

The chain is built from TRBV28 and TRBJ2-3, with D unresolved. Germline V gene data show CDR1 as MDHEN and CDR2 as SYDVKM. Trimming removed 8 bases at V and 0 bases at J, with 6 bases between. The CDR3 has 12 amino acids. CDR3 in DNA: TGTGCCAGCCGAATCAGCACAGATACGCAGTATTTT. Protein sequence: CASRISTDTQYF.

The J gene is TRBJ2-3, the V gene TRBV11-2; TRBD2 aligns across 12 bases. This CDR3 is 19 amino acids long. Unmatched junction bases numbered 11, after V lost 4 bases and J lost 0 bases. Per germline, CDR1 SGHAT and CDR2 FQNNGV. In DNA form, the CDR3 reads TGTGCCAGCAGCTGGACTAGCGGGATCGGCTCGGGTAGCACAGATACGCAGTATTTT. Translating it yields CASSWTSGIGSGSTDTQYF.

The chain is built from TRBV28 and TRBJ2-7; D gene unclear. V lost 5 bases and J 2 bases, leaving 13 bases between the germline ends. The germline gives CDR1 MDHEN, CDR2 SYDVKM. The CDR3 extends over 14 amino acids. The CDR3 DNA sequence: TGTGCCAGCAGTCGCGGAGTTGCGGCCTACGAGCAGTACTTC. Encoded protein: CASSRGVAAYEQYF.

This clone appeared a single time. This chain joins TRBV2 and TRBJ1-4; weak D call: TRBD1 (5 bases). Per germline, CDR1 SNHLY and CDR2 FYNNEI. The CDR3 runs to 16 residues. V lost 2 bases and J lost 13, with 23 bases in between. CDR3 region: CASSEKGGRGLLTLFF. In nucleotides, the CDR3 is TGTGCCAGCAGTGAAAAGGGAGGAAGGGGACTTTTGACACTGTTTTTT.

The chain employs TRBV19 and TRBJ2-2, with TRBD2 matching over 8 bases. J was trimmed by 0 bases and V by 3 bases; bases with no gene match: 9. Germline V gives CDR1 LNHDA, CDR2 SQIVND (reference sequence). CDR3 length equals 18 residues. CDR3 protein: CASSIWLAGIANTGELFF. The CDR3 coding sequence is TGTGCCAGTAGTATCTGGTTAGCGGGAATCGCGAACACCGGGGAGCTGTTTTTT.

The J gene is TRBJ2-7, the V gene TRBV7-2; D ambiguous. This CDR3 has 12 residues. V lost 3 bases and J 6 bases, leaving 9 bases between the germline ends. The germline V gene has CDR1 SGHTA and CDR2 FQGNSA. The CDR3 DNA is TGTGCCAGCAGCTTCGATGGTTCCGAGCAGTACTTC. It yields the protein CASSFDGSEQYF.

The chain recombines TRBV29-1 with TRBJ2-1, with a tentative D call TRBD2 (5 bases). This CDR3 contains 13 residues. V was shortened by 3 bases and J by 6 bases, with 12 bases between the two germline ends. Germline V lookup: CDR1 SQVTM, CDR2 ANQGSEA. DNA of the CDR3: TGCAGCGTTGATGTTAATAGCGCCAATGAGCAGTTCTTC. This codes for CSVDVNSANEQFF.

This sequence joins TRBV27 and TRBJ1-1; a possible D gene is TRBD1 (5 bases). The CDR3 extends over 15 amino acids. Germline V gene lookup returns CDR1 MNHEY and CDR2 SMNVEV (reference sequence). The V end lost 5 bases, the J end lost 1 base, and 14 bases lay between the germline ends. DNA of the CDR3: TGTGCCAGCAGTGACCCCAGGGTCGCGAACACTGAAGCTTTCTTT. Residues: CASSDPRVANTEAFF.

The CDR3 sequence: CASSEWQEAAYEQYF. The CDR3 coding sequence is TGTGCCAGCAGTGAGTGGCAGGAAGCGGCCTACGAGCAGTACTTC. The chain recombines TRBV2 with TRBJ2-7, with D maybe TRBD2 (5 bases). V dropped 3 bases and J dropped 2 bases, with 14 bases sitting between them. The CDR3 is made up of 15 amino acids. CDR1 SNHLY and CDR2 FYNNEI come from the germline V gene. The full variable domain, rest sourced from reference TRBV2 and TRBJ2-7, is EPEVTQTPSHQVTQMGQEVILRCVPISNHLYFYWYRQILGQKVEFLVSFYNNEISEKSEIFDDQFSVERPDGSNFTLKIRSTKLEDSAMYFCASSEWQEAAYEQYFGPGTRLTVT.

This clone was recorded only once. The chain combines TRBV27 with TRBJ2-7; 11 bases agree with TRBD1. This CDR3 is built from 16 residues. CDR1 is MNHEY, CDR2 SMNVEV, per germline (reference sequence). Germline trimming cut 4 bases from V and 12 bases from J; bases unmatched to any gene: 17. This CDR3 is CASSSFGDRGTDIRYF. Here the CDR3 DNA reads TGTGCCAGCAGTTCATTCGGGGACAGGGGGACCGACATTCGGTACTTC.

J is TRBJ1-1 and V is TRBV28; D gene unclear. From germline, CDR1 is MDHEN and CDR2 SYDVKM. V was pared by 3 bases and J by 1 base, with 6 bases between. The CDR3 spans 13 residues. CDR3 region: CASSLDRNTEAFF. The CDR3 nucleotides read TGTGCCAGCAGTTTGGATCGGAACACTGAAGCTTTCTTT.

Comment on this clone: Other DNA sequences in the same sample also yield this CDR3. This chain uses TRBV7-9 with TRBJ2-2, with unresolved D. V lost 2 bases, J lost 5 bases, and 0 bases lay in between. The CDR3 is 11 amino acids. Germline V gives CDR1 SEHNR, CDR2 FQNEAQ (reference sequence). The CDR3 is CASSLTGELFF. The CDR3 DNA follows: TGTGCCAGCAGCTTAACCGGGGAGCTGTTTTTT.

The V and J genes are TRBV18 and TRBJ2-7; D is ambiguous. Germline V lookup: CDR1 KGHSH, CDR2 LQKENI. This CDR3 comprises 12 residues. The ends were cut back, 3 bases at V and 6 bases at J, with 9 bases in the middle. CDR3 nucleotides: TGTGCCAGCTCACCCGTCCCGCTCGAGCAGTACTTC. Its protein is CASSPVPLEQYF.

This sequence joins TRBV19 and TRBJ1-1, with 8 positions matching TRBD1. The junction had 10 bases not matched to a gene; V was cut back by 7 bases and J by 3 bases. The CDR3 is 15 residues long. Per the germline V gene, CDR1 is LNHDA and CDR2 is SQIVND (reference sequence). The CDR3 nucleotides are TGTGCCAGTACCTATGGACAGGGCTTGTACACTGAAGCTTTCTTT. This encodes CASTYGQGLYTEAFF.

The CDR3 sequence is CASSHVGTGINEQFF. For the CDR3, the DNA is TGCGCCAGCAGCCACGTCGGGACAGGGATTAATGAGCAGTTCTTC. The rearrangement links TRBV4-1 to TRBJ2-1; 9 bases map to TRBD1. With V trimmed by 3 bases and J by 7 bases, 7 bases remained unmatched. Per germline, CDR1 MGHRA and CDR2 YSYEKL. CDR3 length: 15 amino acids.

The rearrangement links TRBV7-9 to TRBJ2-1; D is ambiguous. The CDR3 length is 12 residues. The germline V and J ends were trimmed by 5 bases and 10 bases, with 12 bases remaining between them. Germline CDR1 reads SEHNR; CDR2 reads FQNEAQ (reference sequence). The CDR3 DNA is TGTGCCAGCAGCATACTCCGGCCCGAGCAGTTCTTC. Translating it yields CASSILRPEQFF.

This clone was picked up one time. The chain joins TRBV5-4 to TRBJ2-5, with TRBD1 identical over 7 bases. This CDR3 is 14 amino acids long. Germline V gene sequence: CDR1 SGHNT, CDR2 YYREEE (reference sequence). V dropped 5 bases and J dropped 5; count of bases not matched to a gene: 9. The CDR3: CASREGAGLETQYF. CDR3 DNA sequence: TGTGCCAGCAGAGAGGGGGCAGGGTTGGAGACCCAGTACTTC.

This chain joins TRBV11-2 and TRBJ2-7, with TRBD2 matching 7 bases. From germline, CDR1 is SGHAT and CDR2 FQNNGV. The CDR3 is made up of 14 amino acids. V was pared by 5 bases and J by 6 bases, with 10 bases of the junction left unmatched. CDR3 in DNA: TGTGCCAGCAGCGTAGGATCCGGACTAGGCGAGCAGTACTTC. It encodes CASSVGSGLGEQYF. The entire variable domain, with the rest obtained from reference TRBV11-2 and TRBJ2-7, is as follows: EAGVAQSPRYKIIEKRQSVAFWCNPISGHATLYWYQQILGQGPKLLIQFQNNGVVDDSQLPKDRFSAERLKGVDSTLKIQPAKLEDSAVYLCASSVGSGLGEQYFGPGTRLTVT.

The chain has TRBV28 and TRBJ2-6, with D possibly matching TRBD2 (6 bases). The CDR3 runs to 16 residues. V gave up 6 bases and J gave up 1 base, with 13 bases separating them. Germline loops: CDR1 MDHEN, CDR2 SYDVKM. CDR3 nucleotides: TGTGCCAGCAGCACCTCGCGGGAATCTGGGGCCAACGTCCTGACTTTC. Translated: CASSTSRESGANVLTF. The variable domain in full, with the rest retrieved from reference TRBV28 and TRBJ2-6, is DVKVTQSSRYLVKRTGEKVFLECVQDMDHENMFWYRQDPGLGLRLIYFSYDVKMKEKGDIPEGYSVSREKKERFSLILESASTNQTSMYLCASSTSRESGANVLTFGAGSRLTVL.

The chain joins TRBV6-1 to TRBJ2-3; 7 bases are a match to TRBD1. The CDR3 length is 14 residues. Trimming removed 3 bases from V and 4 bases from J; junction bases left unmatched: 4. Germline CDR1 and CDR2: MNHNS and SASEGT. CDR3 in amino acids: CASSDLTGPDTQYF. CDR3 sequence (DNA): TGTGCCAGCAGTGACCTGACAGGGCCAGATACGCAGTATTTT.